Each of the 26 T cell receptor beta chains below was sequenced from the same sample in a study of shared clonotypes between healthy human individuals. The repertoire was sequenced with immunoSEQ multiplex PCR; TCRdb's copy has only in-frame clones and lacks some. The repertoire holds about 2.3 million clones, just over 90% seen once, with 0.35% to 0.5% in the top ten. Input material: naive CD4+ T cells from PBMCs. Subset given: CD45RA+ positively selected. The receptors were sampled from a man younger than 35 in good health. Some clones in this sample may be carry-over from other donors' samples.

This clone has just a few counts. The chain joins TRBV19 to TRBJ1-1, with TRBD1 as a possible D gene (6 bases). In germline, CDR1 is LNHDA, CDR2 SQIVND (reference sequence). There are 14 residues in the CDR3. V was shortened by 2 bases and J by 4 bases, with 11 bases between the two germline ends. The CDR3, as DNA: TGTGCCAGTAGTATACGTAGGGGGATCACTGAAGCTTTCTTT. Residues: CASSIRRGITEAFF.

The rearrangement links TRBV7-3 to TRBJ2-7; TRBD1 matches at 7 bases. Germline V gives CDR1 SGHTA, CDR2 FQGTGA. The CDR3 totals 13 residues. Trimming took 4 bases from V and 6 from J; bases not matched to a gene: 6. In DNA form, the CDR3 reads TGTGCCAGCAGCTCTAGGGGGCCAGGCGAGCAGTACTTC. The encoded protein is CASSSRGPGEQYF.

As DNA, the CDR3 is TGCGCCAGCAGTCACGTCCACTCCGACAGGGGGACAGAGGAATCTGGGGCCAACGTCCTGACTTTC. Translating gives CASSHVHSDRGTEESGANVLTF. This chain links TRBV23-1 with TRBJ2-6; 9 bases are shared with TRBD1. TRBV23-1 counts as an open reading frame of uncertain function. CDR3 size: 22 residues. The junction had 19 bases not matched to a gene; V was cut back by 3 bases and J by 1 base.

The chain carries TRBV28 and TRBJ2-5, with 7 nucleotides matching TRBD1. There are 14 residues in the CDR3. Trimming cost V 9 bases and J 0 bases; bases outside gene matches: 7. CDR1 is MDHEN and CDR2 is SYDVKM in the germline V gene. CDR3 sequence reads: CASRTGLYQETQYF. The CDR3 nucleotides read TGTGCCAGTCGGACAGGACTGTACCAAGAGACCCAGTACTTC. Complete variable domain (other parts from reference TRBV28 and TRBJ2-5): DVKVTQSSRYLVKRTGEKVFLECVQDMDHENMFWYRQDPGLGLRLIYFSYDVKMKEKGDIPEGYSVSREKKERFSLILESASTNQTSMYLCASRTGLYQETQYFGPGTRLLVL.

The chain couples TRBV29-1 to TRBJ2-5; 10 bases map to TRBD2. The CDR3 has 12 amino acids. Per the germline V gene, CDR1 is SQVTM and CDR2 is ANQGSEA. The CDR3, as DNA: TGCGGGATGCTAGCGGGAGAAGAGACCCAGTACTTC. Translating gives CGMLAGEETQYF.

The chain uses TRBV28 and TRBJ2-7, with D perhaps matching TRBD2 (6 bases). CDR3 length: 14 residues. Trimming removed 6 bases at V and 2 bases at J, with 14 bases between. Germline V gene lookup returns CDR1 MDHEN and CDR2 SYDVKM. The CDR3 reads CASSQTSGAYEQYF. CDR3 bases: TGTGCCAGCAGCCAGACTAGTGGCGCCTACGAGCAGTACTTC.

This chain joins TRBV6-1 and TRBJ2-7, with D tentatively TRBD2 (5 bases). From germline, CDR1 is MNHNS and CDR2 SASEGT. The germline V and J ends were trimmed by 1 base and 3 bases, with 13 bases remaining between them. There are 15 residues in the CDR3. Here the CDR3 DNA reads TGTGCCAGCAGTGAAGGGACTGCGACGGGCTACGAGCAGTACTTC. It codes for CASSEGTATGYEQYF.

This chain uses TRBV28 with TRBJ1-1; 7 bases line up with TRBD1. V dropped 4 bases and J dropped 10; count of bases not matched to a gene: 18. Germline CDR1 and CDR2: MDHEN and SYDVKM. This CDR3 spans 16 amino acids. The CDR3: CASSSNYRGGGWGAFF. The CDR3 coding sequence is TGTGCCAGCAGTTCTAATTACAGGGGCGGAGGTTGGGGAGCTTTCTTT.

The chain recombines TRBV5-4 with TRBJ2-2; 11 bases map to TRBD2. Per germline, CDR1 SGHNT and CDR2 YYREEE (reference sequence). After removal of 4 bases from V and 7 bases from J, the junction contained 6 bases not matched to a gene. This CDR3 has 15 residues. The CDR3 protein is CASSALAGGVGELFF. The CDR3 region has the DNA TGTGCCAGCAGCGCGTTAGCGGGAGGGGTCGGGGAGCTGTTTTTT.

This chain connects TRBV19 to TRBJ1-2, with D possibly matching TRBD1 (6 bases). The V gene's germline CDR1 is LNHDA and CDR2 SQIVND (reference sequence). V dropped 4 bases and J dropped 5 bases, with 11 bases sitting between them. The CDR3 consists of 13 residues. The CDR3 protein is CASSTGVGYGYTF. The CDR3 DNA follows: TGTGCCAGTAGTACAGGGGTAGGGTATGGCTACACCTTC.

The chain recombines TRBV4-2 with TRBJ2-1, with D perhaps TRBD1 (6 bases). CDR3 size: 15 residues. V lost 0 bases and J lost 10, with 16 bases in between. The germline V gene encodes CDR1 LGHNA and CDR2 YNFKEQ. This CDR3 reads CASSQDMGRRGEQFF. DNA of the CDR3: TGTGCCAGCAGCCAAGATATGGGGCGAAGGGGGGAGCAGTTCTTC.

The chain links TRBV4-3 to TRBJ2-1, with a weak D call TRBD2 (5 bases). Deletions cut 0 bases from V and 4 bases from J, with 13 bases between. This CDR3 is built from 16 residues. CDR1 is LGHNA and CDR2 is YSLEER in the germline V gene. CDR3 DNA sequence: TGCGCCAGCAGCCAAGATAGGACGGGATCATACAATGAGCAGTTCTTC. It translates to CASSQDRTGSYNEQFF.

The CDR3 spells CASSPGLAISYEQYF. The DNA for the CDR3 is TGTGCCAGCAGCCCGGGACTAGCGATCTCCTACGAGCAGTACTTC. The chain links TRBV11-2 to TRBJ2-7, with 10 nucleotides matching TRBD2. The V gene end was trimmed by 5 bases and the J gene end by 0 bases; junction bases not matched to a gene: 4. From germline, CDR1 is SGHAT and CDR2 FQNNGV. This CDR3 is 15 amino acids long.

The J gene is TRBJ2-3, the V gene TRBV9; TRBD2 matches at 7 bases. Germline CDR1 reads SGDLS; CDR2 reads YYNGEE. V trimming: 0 bases; J trimming: 5 bases; junction bases outside the gene matches: 9. The CDR3 is 16 residues long. The CDR3: CASSVGSRLARDTQYF. DNA of the CDR3: TGTGCCAGCAGCGTAGGATCCAGACTAGCTCGAGATACGCAGTATTTT.

This sequence joins TRBV14 and TRBJ2-5; D remains unclear. This CDR3 contains 12 residues. The germline CDR1 and CDR2 sequences are SGHDN and FVKESK. Trimming left V 5 bases short and J 5 bases short, with 9 bases between. CDR3: CASSFRFETQYF. CDR3 nucleotide sequence: TGTGCCAGCAGCTTTCGTTTCGAGACCCAGTACTTC.

This clone was seen just once. This chain uses TRBV7-3 with TRBJ2-1; D unclear. Germline CDR1 reads SGHTA; CDR2 reads FQGTGA. CDR3 length: 15 residues. V was cut by 1 base and J by 5 bases, with 12 bases left in between. CDR3: CASSLNPGSNNEQFF. CDR3 in DNA: TGTGCCAGCAGCTTAAATCCGGGTTCCAACAATGAGCAGTTCTTC.

V usage is TRBV11-2 and J usage is TRBJ1-2; D is possibly TRBD1 (6 bases). Per germline, CDR1 SGHAT and CDR2 FQNNGV. The CDR3 covers 14 residues. The V gene lost 0 bases and the J gene lost 5 bases, with 10 bases spanning the gap. CDR3 in DNA: TGTGCCAGCAGCTTAGATGGGGGCCCTTATGGCTACACCTTC. Amino acids: CASSLDGGPYGYTF.

Notes on this clone: The sample has other DNA sequences that encode this CDR3 too. The genes are TRBV5-1 and TRBJ2-1; D possibly uses TRBD1 or TRBD2 (6 bases each). The CDR3 is 15 amino acids. Looked up from germline, CDR1 is SGHRS and CDR2 is YFSETQ. The V end was cut by 3 bases, the J end by 0 bases, with 10 bases between. The DNA of the CDR3 is TGCGCCAGCAGCTCGGAGGGGGGCTCCTACAATGAGCAGTTCTTC. This encodes CASSSEGGSYNEQFF.

Note on this clone: This sample includes further DNA sequences coding for the same CDR3. This chain connects TRBV7-3 to TRBJ2-2, with D possibly TRBD2 on 6 matching bases. V lost 6 bases and J lost 2, with 10 bases in between. CDR1 and CDR2 from the germline V gene are SGHTA and FQGTGA. The CDR3 is 14 amino acids. CDR3 sequence: CASSSGTNTGELFF. CDR3 DNA: TGTGCCAGCAGTTCCGGGACTAACACCGGGGAGCTGTTTTTT.

The chain is built from TRBV28 and TRBJ1-5, with TRBD1 identical over 8 bases. Trimming cost V 7 bases and J 9 bases; bases outside gene matches: 8. The CDR3 runs to 13 residues. Germline loops: CDR1 MDHEN, CDR2 SYDVKM. Here the CDR3 reads CASTGQGSGPQHF. The CDR3 coding sequence is TGTGCCAGCACAGGACAGGGTTCGGGGCCCCAGCATTTT.

The chain carries TRBV7-3 and TRBJ2-1; 7 bases align to TRBD1. The CDR3 totals 14 residues. J lost 5 bases, V lost 1 base, and 2 bases had no gene match. Germline V gene data show CDR1 as SGHTA and CDR2 as FQGTGA. The CDR3 protein is CASSLKGGNNEQFF. The CDR3 coding sequence is TGTGCCAGCAGCTTAAAAGGGGGCAACAATGAGCAGTTCTTC.

This chain connects TRBV7-9 to TRBJ2-7, with D perhaps TRBD1 or TRBD2 (5 bases each). The CDR3 has 15 amino acids. Looked up from germline, CDR1 is SEHNR and CDR2 is FQNEAQ (reference sequence). Trimming stripped 6 bases from V and 2 bases from J, with 17 bases between. The CDR3 DNA reads TGTGCCAGCAGGGCGGTCGGGACGGCCACCTACGAGCAGTACTTC. Protein product: CASRAVGTATYEQYF.

The chain joins TRBV6-1 to TRBJ1-4, with D uncertain. From germline, CDR1 is MNHNS and CDR2 SASEGT. V was clipped by 6 bases and J by 8 bases, with 10 bases between them. CDR3 length: 12 residues. DNA of the CDR3: TGTGCCAGCAGCCGGATGGGAGAAAAACTGTTTTTT. It translates to CASSRMGEKLFF.

This chain links TRBV25-1 with TRBJ1-2, with unresolved D. Per the germline V gene, CDR1 is MGHDK and CDR2 is SYGVNS. Trimming left V 3 bases short and J 4 bases short, with 12 bases between. The CDR3 is 14 amino acids. CDR3 DNA: TGTGCCAGCAGTGATGGGAGGACGCCCTATGGCTACACCTTC. Its translation: CASSDGRTPYGYTF.

The chain employs TRBV5-4 and TRBJ2-1; D is uncertain. The CDR3 totals 14 residues. Trimming cost V 3 bases and J 10 bases, with 17 bases left between them. The germline gives CDR1 SGHNT, CDR2 YYREEE (reference sequence). The CDR3 sequence is CASSSAGPSGEQFF. CDR3 nucleotide sequence: TGTGCCAGCAGCTCCGCAGGTCCCTCCGGCGAGCAGTTCTTC.

The CDR3 DNA follows: TGTGCCAGCAGTTTAGAAGGGGCCACCGGGGAGCTGTTTTTT. It codes for CASSLEGATGELFF. The chain couples TRBV28 to TRBJ2-2, with a tentative D call TRBD1 (5 bases). Trimming shortened V by 2 bases and J by 4 bases, and 8 bases separated the two germline ends. This CDR3 is 14 amino acids long. Germline CDR1 reads MDHEN; CDR2 reads SYDVKM.